The next 28 T cell receptor beta chains were all read from a single sample in a study of blood T cell repertoires in COVID-19. Libraries were prepared by immunoSEQ multiplex PCR; TCRdb keeps only in-frame clonotypes and omits some of them. This table holds about 130,000 clones, 75% to 90% found once. Sequenced input: PBMCs or T cells enriched from blood (not recorded which). The origin of the receptors is a woman aged 45-65 years who had recovered from COVID-19.

The chain joins TRBV2 to TRBJ2-3; D may be TRBD1 (6 bases). V lost 6 bases to trimming and J lost 1 base, with 14 bases between them. Germline assignment: CDR1 SNHLY and CDR2 FYNNEI. This CDR3 comprises 15 residues. CDR3 amino acids: CASSPWGQGTDTQYF. The CDR3 region has the DNA TGTGCCAGCAGCCCCTGGGGGCAGGGCACAGATACGCAGTATTTT.

The chain couples TRBV19 to TRBJ1-5; no reliable D call. Deletions cut 4 bases from V and 3 bases from J, with 7 bases between. The CDR3 runs 13 residues. Looked up from germline, CDR1 is LNHDA and CDR2 is SQIVND (reference sequence). Here the CDR3 DNA reads TGTGCCAGTAGTACCCAGGTCAATCAGCCCCAGCATTTT. The encoded protein is CASSTQVNQPQHF. The full variable domain, its missing parts supplied by reference TRBV19 and TRBJ1-5, is DGGITQSPKYLFRKEGQNVTLSCEQNLNHDAMYWYRQDPGQGLRLIYYSQIVNDFQKGDIAEGYSVSREKKESFPLTVTSAQKNPTAFYLCASSTQVNQPQHFGDGTRLSIL.

This chain connects TRBV5-4 to TRBJ2-3, with 9 bases identical to TRBD2. Looked up from germline, CDR1 is SGHNT and CDR2 is YYREEE (reference sequence). V shed 10 bases and J 4 bases; nucleotides not matched to a gene: 10. The CDR3 has 14 residues. CDR3 bases: TGTGCCGGATCAACAGCGGGGGGTCCAGATACGCAGTATTTT. Protein product: CAGSTAGGPDTQYF.

The genes are TRBV2 and TRBJ1-5; possibly TRBD1 for D (5 bases). Trimming cost V 8 bases and J 5 bases, with 13 bases left between them. Germline V gives CDR1 SNHLY, CDR2 FYNNEI. This CDR3 spans 13 amino acids. The CDR3: CASGGDGHQPQHF. In DNA, the CDR3 is TGTGCCAGCGGGGGGGACGGACATCAGCCCCAGCATTTT.

The CDR3 DNA reads TGTGCCAGCAGCTTATCGACAGGGCCAGGGGCCCAGCATTTT. It specifies CASSLSTGPGAQHF. V is TRBV7-9 and J is TRBJ1-5, with 7 bases matching TRBD1. This CDR3 is 14 amino acids long. The germline gives CDR1 SEHNR, CDR2 FQNEAQ (reference sequence). With V trimmed by 2 bases and J by 11 bases, 9 bases remained unmatched.

This rearrangement joins TRBV12-3 or TRBV12-4 to TRBJ2-7, with 8 bases lining up with TRBD1. There are 13 residues in the CDR3. Germline trimming cut 5 bases from V and 3 bases from J; bases unmatched to any gene: 3. This chain's CDR3 is CASSPTGGYEQYF. The CDR3 DNA reads as TGTGCCAGCAGTCCTACAGGGGGCTACGAGCAGTACTTC.

This clone has just one count. The chain employs TRBV14 and TRBJ1-3; tentatively, D is TRBD1 (5 bases). Trimming pared 3 bases from V and 0 bases from J, leaving 15 bases between. The germline CDR1 and CDR2 sequences are SGHDN and FVKESK. The CDR3 runs 17 residues. CDR3 in amino acids: CASSQGTGRSSGNTIYF. The CDR3 DNA is TGTGCCAGCAGCCAGGGAACAGGACGTAGCTCTGGAAACACCATATATTTT.

The CDR3 bases are TGTGCCTGGAGTGTAAGCTACGGGAACACTGAAGCTTTCTTT. Its protein is CAWSVSYGNTEAFF. The chain combines TRBV30 with TRBJ1-1, with D hard to call. Trimming took off 0 bases at V and 1 base at J, with 9 bases between the two ends. The CDR3 spans 14 residues. Germline V gene data show CDR1 as GTSNPN and CDR2 as SVGIG (reference sequence). The full variable domain, its missing parts supplied by reference TRBV30 and TRBJ1-1, is SQTIHQWPATLVQPVGSPLSLECTVEGTSNPNLYWYRQAAGRGLQLLFYSVGIGQISSEVPQNLSASRPQDRQFILSSKKLLLSDSGFYLCAWSVSYGNTEAFFGQGTRLTVV.

The chain carries TRBV6-2 or TRBV6-3 and TRBJ2-7, with 8 bases lining up with TRBD2. Trimming cost V 4 bases and J 7 bases; bases outside gene matches: 15. The germline CDR1 and CDR2 sequences are MNHEY and SVGEGT. The CDR3 covers 16 residues. The CDR3 loop reads CASSSIKAGEGREQYF. For the CDR3, the DNA is TGTGCCAGCAGTTCCATAAAAGCGGGGGAGGGGAGAGAGCAGTACTTC.

The chain carries TRBV9 and TRBJ1-6, with 9 bases fitting TRBD1. Germline CDR1 reads SGDLS; CDR2 reads YYNGEE. J lost 6 bases, V lost 0 bases, and 4 bases had no gene match. The CDR3 extends over 16 amino acids. The CDR3 DNA follows: TGTGCCAGCAGCGTAGGGGACAGGGCGCGTAATTCACCCCTCCACTTT. Its translation is CASSVGDRARNSPLHF.

The chain combines TRBV10-3 with TRBJ1-6; D unclear. Deletions cut 8 bases from V and 7 bases from J, with 9 bases between. Per germline, CDR1 ENHRY and CDR2 SYGVKD. The CDR3 covers 12 residues. The CDR3 sequence is CAIGTANSPLHF. Written as DNA, the CDR3 is TGTGCCATCGGTACAGCCAATTCACCCCTCCACTTT.

A word on this clone: The sample holds other DNA sequences that translate to the same CDR3. The CDR3 sequence: CASSPRENTEAFF. CDR3 coding DNA: TGTGCCAGCTCCCCGAGGGAGAACACTGAAGCTTTCTTT. The V and J genes are TRBV18 and TRBJ1-1; D is ambiguous. This CDR3 region has 13 residues. Germline loops: CDR1 KGHSH, CDR2 LQKENI. V lost 6 bases to trimming and J lost 1 base, with 9 bases between them.

V and J are TRBV11-2 and TRBJ2-5; 10 bases map to TRBD2. Germline CDR1 reads SGHAT; CDR2 reads FQNNGV. J gave up 2 bases and V 4 bases, and 10 bases lay outside the gene matches. CDR3 length: 17 residues. CDR3 DNA sequence: TGTGCCAGCAGCTCCCCCCTTACTAGCGGGGTACAAGAGACCCAGTACTTC. Protein product: CASSSPLTSGVQETQYF. Using reference TRBV11-2 and TRBJ2-5 for the parts outside the CDR3, the full variable domain is EAGVAQSPRYKIIEKRQSVAFWCNPISGHATLYWYQQILGQGPKLLIQFQNNGVVDDSQLPKDRFSAERLKGVDSTLKIQPAKLEDSAVYLCASSSPLTSGVQETQYFGPGTRLLVL.

The genes are TRBV2 and TRBJ1-4, with 9 bases identical to TRBD1. Looked up from germline, CDR1 is SNHLY and CDR2 is FYNNEI. The J segment lost 7 bases and the V segment lost 4 bases, leaving 4 bases of the junction unmatched. The CDR3 totals 14 residues. Written as DNA, the CDR3 is TGTGCCAGCAGTGGACAGGGGGGTTTTGAAAAACTGTTTTTT. Translating gives CASSGQGGFEKLFF.

The CDR3 loop reads CASGTGSDTQYF. As DNA, the CDR3 is TGTGCCAGCGGGACAGGGTCAGATACGCAGTATTTT. This chain links TRBV6-4 with TRBJ2-3; 9 nucleotides line up with TRBD1. Trimming cost V 8 bases and J 4 bases; bases outside gene matches: 1. Germline V lookup: CDR1 MRHNA, CDR2 SNTAGT. The CDR3 contains 12 residues.

The chain uses TRBV4-3 and TRBJ2-7; D remains unclear. V was cut by 1 base and J by 3 bases, with 10 bases left in between. This CDR3 comprises 14 residues. Per germline, CDR1 LGHNA and CDR2 YSLEER. As DNA, the CDR3 is TGCGCCAGCAGCCAAGTCGTTAACAGCTACGAGCAGTACTTC. This encodes CASSQVVNSYEQYF.

V usage is TRBV5-1 and J usage is TRBJ2-1, with 10 bases lining up with TRBD1. V dropped 2 bases and J dropped 8; count of bases not matched to a gene: 4. This CDR3 region has 14 residues. Germline lookup yields CDR1 SGHRS and CDR2 YFSETQ. The CDR3 region is CASSLGQGEDEQFF. The CDR3, as DNA: TGCGCCAGCAGCTTAGGACAGGGGGAGGATGAGCAGTTCTTC.

The table lists this clone with a count of one. This chain joins TRBV6-5 and TRBJ2-7; the D gene is possibly TRBD1 (6 bases). V lost 7 bases, J lost 6 bases, and 13 bases lay in between. The CDR3 totals 12 residues. Germline loops: CDR1 MNHEY, CDR2 SVGAGI. CDR3 coding DNA: TGTGCCAGCAAGGGGGTCGGGGCCGAGCAGTACTTC. This translates into CASKGVGAEQYF.

The rearrangement joins TRBV10-3 to TRBJ1-5; D is unresolved. The germline V gene has CDR1 ENHRY and CDR2 SYGVKD. The CDR3 extends over 15 amino acids. Trimming removed 2 bases at V and 6 bases at J, with 14 bases between. In nucleotides, the CDR3 is TGTGCCATCAGTGAGGACGGTGAGGTGAGTCAGCCCCAGCATTTT. Its protein product is CAISEDGEVSQPQHF.

CDR3 nucleotide sequence: TGTGCCAGCAGCTTGCAGAGAGGGACTAACACTGAAGCTTTCTTT. Translated, it gives CASSLQRGTNTEAFF. This chain uses TRBV5-6 with TRBJ1-1; perhaps TRBD1 as D (5 bases). V was trimmed by 1 base and J by 2 bases, leaving 12 bases between them. In germline, CDR1 is SGHDT, CDR2 YYEEEE. CDR3 length equals 15 residues. The entire variable domain, with the rest obtained from reference TRBV5-6 and TRBJ1-1, is as follows: DAGVTQSPTHLIKTRGQQVTLRCSPKSGHDTVSWYQQALGQGPQFIFQYYEEEERQRGNFPDRFSGHQFPNYSSELNVNALLLGDSALYLCASSLQRGTNTEAFFGQGTRLTVV.

The chain couples TRBV2 to TRBJ2-7; D might be TRBD1 (6 bases). V was pared by 10 bases and J by 2 bases, with 15 bases between. Germline V gives CDR1 SNHLY, CDR2 FYNNEI. The CDR3 has 13 residues. The CDR3 sequence: CATRGGTAYEQYF. The CDR3 DNA reads as TGTGCCACCAGAGGGGGAACGGCCTACGAGCAGTACTTC. Looking up the rest from reference TRBV2 and TRBJ2-7 gives the full variable domain: EPEVTQTPSHQVTQMGQEVILRCVPISNHLYFYWYRQILGQKVEFLVSFYNNEISEKSEIFDDQFSVERPDGSNFTLKIRSTKLEDSAMYFCATRGGTAYEQYFGPGTRLTVT.

The chain carries TRBV20-1 and TRBJ2-5; D gene unclear. The germline CDR1 and CDR2 sequences are DFQATT and SNEGSKA (reference sequence). The V and J ends lost 8 bases and 5 bases respectively, with 9 bases between them. The CDR3 is 10 amino acids. CDR3: CSPQQETQYF. CDR3 sequence (DNA): TGCAGTCCACAACAGGAGACCCAGTACTTC.

This clone appeared once. The chain joins TRBV5-4 to TRBJ1-2; TRBD1 matches at 7 bases. Germline CDR1 SGHNT, CDR2 YYREEE (reference sequence). The CDR3 loop spans 15 amino acids. V lost 3 bases, J lost 8 bases, and 13 bases stayed unmatched. CDR3 protein: CASSSPGQSVRGYTF. In nucleotides, the CDR3 is TGTGCCAGCAGCTCCCCGGGACAGTCGGTTCGGGGCTACACCTTC.

The rearrangement joins TRBV7-2 to TRBJ2-3, with TRBD2 identical over 7 bases. CDR1 and CDR2 (germline): SGHTA, FQGNSA. V lost 1 base and J lost 2; bases outside the gene matches: 3. The CDR3 length is 15 residues. Here the CDR3 reads CASSLGSGVTDTQYF. In nucleotides, the CDR3 is TGTGCCAGCAGCTTAGGAAGCGGGGTCACAGATACGCAGTATTTT. Together with reference TRBV7-2 and TRBJ2-3, the CDR3 gives the full variable domain: GAGVSQSPSNKVTEKGKDVELRCDPISGHTALYWYRQSLGQGLEFLIYFQGNSAPDKSGLPSDRFSAERTGGSVSTLTIQRTQQEDSAVYLCASSLGSGVTDTQYFGPGTRLTVL.

The count of this clone is one. The chain couples TRBV6-2 or TRBV6-3 to TRBJ2-7, with D tentatively TRBD1 (6 bases). The germline V gene has CDR1 MNHEY and CDR2 SVGEGT. CDR3 size: 15 residues. Trimming cost V 6 bases and J 2 bases, with 17 bases left between them. CDR3 bases: TGTGCCAGCAGCCCTGCCCCCGCAGGGGCCTACGAGCAGTACTTC. Translating gives CASSPAPAGAYEQYF.

The chain employs TRBV7-8 and TRBJ2-2; 9 nucleotides match TRBD2. V dropped 5 bases and J dropped 5; count of bases not matched to a gene: 12. CDR1 is SGHVS and CDR2 is FQNEAQ in the germline V gene. The CDR3 sequence is 17 residues long. CDR3 coding DNA: TGTGCCAGCAGCCCTGCGAGGGTTGCGGGGGGGACCGGGGAGCTGTTTTTT. This translates into CASSPARVAGGTGELFF.

The chain couples TRBV10-3 to TRBJ1-2, with 12 bases lining up with TRBD1. CDR1 and CDR2 from the germline V gene are ENHRY and SYGVKD. V was pared by 9 bases and J by 2 bases, with 7 bases of the junction left unmatched. The CDR3 covers 15 residues. In nucleotides, the CDR3 is TGTGCCATTTCAACCGGGACAGGGGGCAACTATGGCTACACCTTC. It translates to CAISTGTGGNYGYTF.

The chain combines TRBV11-2 with TRBJ2-7; 8 bases agree with TRBD1. Unmatched junction bases numbered 11, after V lost 5 bases and J lost 5 bases. The CDR3 is 15 amino acids. CDR1 and CDR2 from the germline V gene are SGHAT and FQNNGV. As DNA, the CDR3 is TGTGCCAGCAGCCCATTGGACAGGGCTTCCCACGAGCAGTACTTC. It translates to CASSPLDRASHEQYF.